The source of this T cell receptor beta chain is a study of shared clonotypes between healthy human individuals. Study results and caveats: Only blood samples were collected, and tissue repertoires likely differ.

With regard to this clone: The target antigen is unknown.

V lost 8 bases and J lost 7, with 21 bases in between. This CDR3 has 14 amino acids. Germline V gene data show CDR1 as SGHAT and CDR2 as FQNNGV. The assay ran at deep level. TCRdb's table, derived via immunoSEQ multiplex PCR, lists solely in-frame clones and lacks some. Altogether approximately 470,000 clones are present, more than 65% being singletons, with the ten largest covering approximately 12%. The donor population consisted of healthy HIV-negative adults with no recent acute infections or vaccinations. The genes are TRBV11-2 and TRBJ2-7; a weak D match, TRBD2 (7 bases). This TCR came from a woman aged 40 to 55 in good health. Some clones in this sample may be carry-over from other donors' samples. The sample comprised PBMCs. In DNA, the CDR3 is TGTGCCAGCGCTGGAGGGGGAGGGCCCCGGGAGCAGTACTTC. It yields the protein CASAGGGGPREQYF.